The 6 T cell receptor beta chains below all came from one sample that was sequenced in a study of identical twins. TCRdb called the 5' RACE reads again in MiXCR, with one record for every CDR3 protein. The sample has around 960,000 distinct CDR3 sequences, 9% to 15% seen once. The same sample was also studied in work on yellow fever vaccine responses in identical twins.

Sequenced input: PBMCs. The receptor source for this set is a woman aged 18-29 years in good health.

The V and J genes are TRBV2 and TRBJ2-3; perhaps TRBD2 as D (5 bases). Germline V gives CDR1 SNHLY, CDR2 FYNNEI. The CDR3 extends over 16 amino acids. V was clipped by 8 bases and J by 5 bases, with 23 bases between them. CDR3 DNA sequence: TGTGCCAGCGAGCAAGCCGGGGTCTACAGTAAAGATACGCAGTATTTT. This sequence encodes CASEQAGVYSKDTQYF.

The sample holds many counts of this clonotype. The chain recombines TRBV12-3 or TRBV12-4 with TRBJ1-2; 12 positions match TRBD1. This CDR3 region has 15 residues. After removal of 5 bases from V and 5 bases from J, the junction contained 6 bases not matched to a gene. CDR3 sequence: CASSPGTGGRYGYTF. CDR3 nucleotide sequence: TGTGCCAGCAGTCCAGGGACAGGGGGCCGTTATGGCTACACCTTC.

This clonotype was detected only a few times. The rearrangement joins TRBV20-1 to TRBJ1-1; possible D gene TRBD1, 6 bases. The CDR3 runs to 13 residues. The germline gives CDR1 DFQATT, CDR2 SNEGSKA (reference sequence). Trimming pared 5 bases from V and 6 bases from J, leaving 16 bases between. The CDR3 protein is CSALWTETAEAFF. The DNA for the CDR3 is TGCAGTGCTCTGTGGACAGAGACGGCTGAAGCTTTCTTT.

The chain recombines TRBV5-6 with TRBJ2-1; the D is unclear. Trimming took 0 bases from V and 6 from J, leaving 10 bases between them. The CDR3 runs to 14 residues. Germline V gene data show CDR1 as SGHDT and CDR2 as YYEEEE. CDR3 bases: TGTGCCAGCAGCTTGGTGGTAGGGCTCAATGAGCAGTTCTTC. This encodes CASSLVVGLNEQFF. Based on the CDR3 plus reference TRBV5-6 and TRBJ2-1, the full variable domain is DAGVTQSPTHLIKTRGQQVTLRCSPKSGHDTVSWYQQALGQGPQFIFQYYEEEERQRGNFPDRFSGHQFPNYSSELNVNALLLGDSALYLCASSLVVGLNEQFFGPGTRLTVL.

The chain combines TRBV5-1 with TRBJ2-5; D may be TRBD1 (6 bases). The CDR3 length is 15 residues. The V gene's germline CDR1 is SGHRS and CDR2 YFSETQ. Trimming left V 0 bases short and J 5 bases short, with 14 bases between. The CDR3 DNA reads TGCGCCAGCAGCTTGGAAGGACAGATCCGGGAGACCCAGTACTTC. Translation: CASSLEGQIRETQYF.

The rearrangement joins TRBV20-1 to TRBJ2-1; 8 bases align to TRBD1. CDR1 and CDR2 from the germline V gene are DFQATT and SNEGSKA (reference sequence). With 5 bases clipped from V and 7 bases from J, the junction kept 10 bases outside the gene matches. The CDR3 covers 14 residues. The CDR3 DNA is TGCAGTGCTTTCCTAGGACAGGGAAAGAATGAGCAGTTCTTC. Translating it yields CSAFLGQGKNEQFF.